Each of the 5 T cell receptor beta chains below was sequenced from the same sample in a study of T-cell memory formation after mild COVID-19. TCRdb re-called the 5' RACE reads with MiXCR, one entry per CDR3 protein. The profile shows under 300,000 distinct CDR3 sequences, 16% of them singletons. The sequenced sample consisted of PBMCs or a T cell subset sorted from them (not recorded which). The receptor set was obtained from a young man who had mild COVID-19 (a few samples of this study predate the infection). Cell type and time point are not known.

This chain joins TRBV6-2 or TRBV6-3 and TRBJ1-6, with D perhaps TRBD1 (5 bases). Trimming took off 7 bases at V and 7 bases at J, with 14 bases between the two ends. Looked up from germline, CDR1 is MNHEY and CDR2 is SVGEGT. The CDR3 spans 14 residues. The CDR3 bases are TGTGCCAGCACCACGGGGCGGTGGAATTCACCCCTCCACTTT. This gives the protein CASTTGRWNSPLHF.

Only a few counts were recorded for this clonotype. The CDR3 sequence is CASSIPLVLNNEQFF. CDR3 sequence (DNA): TGCGCCAGCAGTATTCCGCTCGTACTGAACAATGAGCAGTTCTTC. This chain uses TRBV5-1 with TRBJ2-1; D is uncertain. V lost 5 bases to trimming and J lost 5 bases, with 17 bases between them. The CDR3 sequence is 15 residues long. CDR1 and CDR2 (germline): SGHRS, YFSETQ.

This chain joins TRBV24-1 and TRBJ2-2; TRBD1 aligns across 8 bases. Trimming took 9 bases from V and 7 from J; bases not matched to a gene: 15. Germline CDR1 is KGHDR and CDR2 is SFDVKD. CDR3 length: 16 amino acids. CDR3 protein: CATRGQGTSYGGELFF. CDR3 nucleotides: TGTGCCACCCGAGGACAGGGAACATCGTACGGCGGGGAGCTGTTTTTT.

Only a few counts were recorded for this clonotype. The chain joins TRBV9 to TRBJ1-2; TRBD1 is a possible D gene (5 bases). Between the trimmed V and J ends, which lost 0 bases and 0 bases, there was a span of 6 bases. CDR1 SGDLS and CDR2 YYNGEE come from the germline V gene. This CDR3 comprises 14 residues. The CDR3 region has the DNA TGTGCCAGCAGCGTAGGACAGTCTAACTATGGCTACACCTTC. Translated, it gives CASSVGQSNYGYTF. Variable domain in full (rest from reference TRBV9 and TRBJ1-2): DSGVTQTPKHLITATGQRVTLRCSPRSGDLSVYWYQQSLDQGLQFLIQYYNGEERAKGNILERFSAQQFPDLHSELNLSSLELGDSALYFCASSVGQSNYGYTFGSGTRLTVV.

In its sample, this clonotype was seen a few times. The V gene is TRBV5-1, the J gene TRBJ1-2; no firm D call. CDR1 is SGHRS and CDR2 is YFSETQ in the germline V gene. V was shortened by 4 bases and J by 0 bases, with 19 bases between the two germline ends. The CDR3 is 17 residues long. DNA of the CDR3: TGCGCCAGCAGCCTGGGAGATCCAGGCCCAGCTAACTATGGCTACACCTTC. Protein product: CASSLGDPGPANYGYTF.